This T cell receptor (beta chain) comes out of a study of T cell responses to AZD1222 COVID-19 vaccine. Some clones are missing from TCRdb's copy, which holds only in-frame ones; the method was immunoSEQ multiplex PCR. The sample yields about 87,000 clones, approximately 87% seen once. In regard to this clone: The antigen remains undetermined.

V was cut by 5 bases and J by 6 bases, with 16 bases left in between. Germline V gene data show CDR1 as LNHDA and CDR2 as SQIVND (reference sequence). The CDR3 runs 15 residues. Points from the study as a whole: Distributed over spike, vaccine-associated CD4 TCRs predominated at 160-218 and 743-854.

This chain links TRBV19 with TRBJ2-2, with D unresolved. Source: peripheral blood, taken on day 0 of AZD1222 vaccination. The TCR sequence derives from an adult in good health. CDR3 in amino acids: CASSLYGPNAGELFF. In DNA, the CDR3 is TGTGCCAGTAGTTTATACGGGCCGAATGCCGGGGAGCTGTTTTTT.